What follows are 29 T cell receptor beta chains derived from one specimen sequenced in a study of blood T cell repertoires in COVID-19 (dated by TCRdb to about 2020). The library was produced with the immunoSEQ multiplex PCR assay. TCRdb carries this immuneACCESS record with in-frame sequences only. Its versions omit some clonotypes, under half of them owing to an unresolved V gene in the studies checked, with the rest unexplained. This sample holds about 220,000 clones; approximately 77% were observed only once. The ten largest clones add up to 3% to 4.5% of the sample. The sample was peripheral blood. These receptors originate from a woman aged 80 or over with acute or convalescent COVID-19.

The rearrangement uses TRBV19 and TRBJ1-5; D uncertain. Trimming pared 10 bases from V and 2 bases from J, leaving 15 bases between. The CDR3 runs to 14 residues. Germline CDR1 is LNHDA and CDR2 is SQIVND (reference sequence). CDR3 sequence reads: CATGNWEGNQPQHF. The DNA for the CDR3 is TGTGCCACCGGGAACTGGGAAGGCAATCAGCCCCAGCATTTT.

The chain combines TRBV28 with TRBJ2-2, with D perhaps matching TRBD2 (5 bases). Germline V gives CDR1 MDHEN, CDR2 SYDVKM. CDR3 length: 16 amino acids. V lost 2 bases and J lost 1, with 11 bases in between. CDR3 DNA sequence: TGTGCCAGCAGTTTAGATGCAGGAGGGAACACCGGGGAGCTGTTTTTT. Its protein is CASSLDAGGNTGELFF.

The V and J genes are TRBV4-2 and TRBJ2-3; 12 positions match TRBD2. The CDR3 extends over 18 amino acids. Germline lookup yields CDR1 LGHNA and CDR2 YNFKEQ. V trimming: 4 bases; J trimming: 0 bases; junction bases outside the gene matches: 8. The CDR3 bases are TGTGCCAGCAGCCCGACTAGCGGGGGCTTTTCTAGCACAGATACGCAGTATTTT. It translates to CASSPTSGGFSSTDTQYF.

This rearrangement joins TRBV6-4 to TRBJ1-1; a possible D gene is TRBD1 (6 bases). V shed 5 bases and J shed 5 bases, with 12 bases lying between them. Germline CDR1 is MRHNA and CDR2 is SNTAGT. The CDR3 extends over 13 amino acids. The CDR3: CASSYRDGTEAFF. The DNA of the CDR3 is TGTGCCAGCAGTTACAGGGATGGGACTGAAGCTTTCTTT.

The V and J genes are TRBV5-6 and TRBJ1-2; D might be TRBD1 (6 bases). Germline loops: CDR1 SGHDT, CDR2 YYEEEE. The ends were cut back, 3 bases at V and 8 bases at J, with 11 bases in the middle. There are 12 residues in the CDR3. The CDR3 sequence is CASSYRVDGYTF. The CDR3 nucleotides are TGTGCCAGCAGCTACAGGGTTGACGGCTACACCTTC.

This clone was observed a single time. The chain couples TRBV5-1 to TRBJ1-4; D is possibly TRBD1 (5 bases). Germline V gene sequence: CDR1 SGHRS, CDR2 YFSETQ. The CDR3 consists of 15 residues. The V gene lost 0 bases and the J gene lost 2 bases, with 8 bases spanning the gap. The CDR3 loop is CASSLARGTNEKLFF. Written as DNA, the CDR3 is TGCGCCAGCAGCTTGGCCCGGGGGACTAATGAAAAACTGTTTTTT. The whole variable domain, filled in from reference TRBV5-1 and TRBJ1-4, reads KAGVTQTPRYLIKTRGQQVTLSCSPISGHRSVSWYQQTPGQGLQFLFEYFSETQRNKGNFPGRFSGRQFSNSRSEMNVSTLELGDSALYLCASSLARGTNEKLFFGSGTQLSVL.

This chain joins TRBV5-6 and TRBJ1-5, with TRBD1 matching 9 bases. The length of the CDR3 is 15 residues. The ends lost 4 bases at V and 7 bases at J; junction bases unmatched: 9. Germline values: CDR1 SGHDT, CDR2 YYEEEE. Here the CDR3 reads CASSPGGTGNQPQHF. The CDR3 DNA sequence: TGTGCCAGCAGCCCGGGGGGGACAGGGAACCAGCCCCAGCATTTT. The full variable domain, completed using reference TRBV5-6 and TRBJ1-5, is DAGVTQSPTHLIKTRGQQVTLRCSPKSGHDTVSWYQQALGQGPQFIFQYYEEEERQRGNFPDRFSGHQFPNYSSELNVNALLLGDSALYLCASSPGGTGNQPQHFGDGTRLSIL.

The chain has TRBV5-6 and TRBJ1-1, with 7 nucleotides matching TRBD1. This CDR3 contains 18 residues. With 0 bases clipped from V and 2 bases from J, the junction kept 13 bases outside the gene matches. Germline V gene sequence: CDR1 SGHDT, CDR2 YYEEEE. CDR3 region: CASSLVVQGVSGNTEAFF. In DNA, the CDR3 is TGTGCCAGCAGCTTGGTTGTTCAGGGGGTTTCGGGCAACACTGAAGCTTTCTTT. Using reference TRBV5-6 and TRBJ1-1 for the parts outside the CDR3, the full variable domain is DAGVTQSPTHLIKTRGQQVTLRCSPKSGHDTVSWYQQALGQGPQFIFQYYEEEERQRGNFPDRFSGHQFPNYSSELNVNALLLGDSALYLCASSLVVQGVSGNTEAFFGQGTRLTVV.

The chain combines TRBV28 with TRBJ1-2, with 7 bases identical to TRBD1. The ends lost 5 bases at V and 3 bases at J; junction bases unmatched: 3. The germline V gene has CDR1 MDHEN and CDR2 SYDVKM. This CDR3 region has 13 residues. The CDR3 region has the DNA TGTGCCAGCAGTCACGGGACAGACTATGGCTACACCTTC. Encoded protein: CASSHGTDYGYTF.

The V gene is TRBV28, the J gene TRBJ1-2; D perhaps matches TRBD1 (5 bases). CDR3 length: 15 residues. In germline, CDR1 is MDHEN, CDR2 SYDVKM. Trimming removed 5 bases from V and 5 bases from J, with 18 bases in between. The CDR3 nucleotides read TGTGCCAGCAGTCCCATAAGGACAACTTTATATGGCTACACCTTC. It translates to CASSPIRTTLYGYTF.

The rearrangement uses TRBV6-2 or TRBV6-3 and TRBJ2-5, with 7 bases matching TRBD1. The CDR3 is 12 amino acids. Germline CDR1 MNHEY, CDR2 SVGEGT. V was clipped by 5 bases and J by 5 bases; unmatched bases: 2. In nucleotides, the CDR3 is TGTGCCAGCAGTCGCAGGGGGGAGACCCAGTACTTC. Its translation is CASSRRGETQYF.

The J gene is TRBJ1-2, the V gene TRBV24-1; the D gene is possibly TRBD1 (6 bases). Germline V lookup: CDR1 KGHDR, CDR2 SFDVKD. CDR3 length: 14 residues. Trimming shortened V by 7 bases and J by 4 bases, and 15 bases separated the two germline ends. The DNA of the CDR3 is TGTGCCACCAGGGCGGGGGGCGCGGTCTATGGCTACACCTTC. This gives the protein CATRAGGAVYGYTF.

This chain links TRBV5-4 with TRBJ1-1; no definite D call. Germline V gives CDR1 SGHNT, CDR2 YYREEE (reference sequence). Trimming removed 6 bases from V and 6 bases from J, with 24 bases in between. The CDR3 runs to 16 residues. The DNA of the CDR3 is TGTGCCAGCACCCCGGGCGGGAAACGGTTTGATCCTGAAGCTTTCTTT. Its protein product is CASTPGGKRFDPEAFF.

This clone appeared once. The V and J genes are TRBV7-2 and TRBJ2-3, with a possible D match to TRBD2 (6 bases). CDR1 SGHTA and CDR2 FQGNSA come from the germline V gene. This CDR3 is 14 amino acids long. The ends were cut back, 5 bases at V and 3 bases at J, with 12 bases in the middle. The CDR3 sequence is CASSLSSGTDTQYF. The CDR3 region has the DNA TGTGCCAGCAGCCTTAGCAGCGGGACAGATACGCAGTATTTT.

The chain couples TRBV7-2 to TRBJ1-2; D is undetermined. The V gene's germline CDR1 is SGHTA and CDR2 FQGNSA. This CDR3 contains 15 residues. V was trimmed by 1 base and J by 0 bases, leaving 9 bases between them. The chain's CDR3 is CASSLVREANYGYTF. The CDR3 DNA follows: TGTGCCAGCAGCTTAGTACGGGAGGCTAACTATGGCTACACCTTC.

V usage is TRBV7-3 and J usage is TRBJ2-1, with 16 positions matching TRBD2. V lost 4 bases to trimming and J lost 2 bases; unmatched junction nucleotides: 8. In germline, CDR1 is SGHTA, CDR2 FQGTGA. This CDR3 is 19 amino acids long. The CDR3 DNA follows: TGTGCCAGCAGCTCCACCGGGACTAGCGGGGGGGCCCCCTACAATGAGCAGTTCTTC. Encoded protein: CASSSTGTSGGAPYNEQFF.

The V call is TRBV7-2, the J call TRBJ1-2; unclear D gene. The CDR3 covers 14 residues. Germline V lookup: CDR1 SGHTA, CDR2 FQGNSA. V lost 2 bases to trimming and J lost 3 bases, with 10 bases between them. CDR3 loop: CASSLSRGDYGYTF. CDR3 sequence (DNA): TGTGCCAGCAGCTTATCTCGGGGAGACTATGGCTACACCTTC. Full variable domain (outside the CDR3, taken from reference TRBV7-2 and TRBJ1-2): GAGVSQSPSNKVTEKGKDVELRCDPISGHTALYWYRQSLGQGLEFLIYFQGNSAPDKSGLPSDRFSAERTGGSVSTLTIQRTQQEDSAVYLCASSLSRGDYGYTFGSGTRLTVV.

The CDR3 DNA follows: TGTGCCAGCAGCCTGCAGGGGGTACGTGGCACCGGGGAGCTGTTTTTT. This translates into CASSLQGVRGTGELFF. V gene TRBV3-1 (or the pseudogene TRBV3-2) combines with J gene TRBJ2-2; 7 positions agree with TRBD1. Germline CDR1 reads LGHDT; CDR2 reads YNNKEL (reference sequence). CDR3 length: 16 residues. Trimming cost V 4 bases and J 4 bases; bases outside gene matches: 9.

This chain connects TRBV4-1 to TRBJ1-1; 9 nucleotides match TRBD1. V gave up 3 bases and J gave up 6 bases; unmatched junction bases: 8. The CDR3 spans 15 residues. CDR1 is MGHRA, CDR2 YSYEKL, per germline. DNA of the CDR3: TGCGCCAGCAGCCAGGGACAGGGCCCCCTCGCTGAAGCTTTCTTT. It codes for CASSQGQGPLAEAFF.

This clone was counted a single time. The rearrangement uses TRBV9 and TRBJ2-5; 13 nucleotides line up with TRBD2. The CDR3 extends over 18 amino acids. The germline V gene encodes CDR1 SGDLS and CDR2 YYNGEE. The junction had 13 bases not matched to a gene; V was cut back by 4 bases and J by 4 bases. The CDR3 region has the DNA TGTGCCAGCAGCCCCCGGACTAGCGGGGGCCAAGGGAGAGAGACCCAGTACTTC. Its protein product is CASSPRTSGGQGRETQYF.

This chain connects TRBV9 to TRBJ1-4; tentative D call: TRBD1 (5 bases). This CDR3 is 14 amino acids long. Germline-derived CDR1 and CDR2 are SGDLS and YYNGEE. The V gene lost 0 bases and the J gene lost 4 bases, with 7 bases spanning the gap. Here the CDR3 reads CASSVGQNNEKLFF. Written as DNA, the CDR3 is TGTGCCAGCAGCGTAGGACAGAATAATGAAAAACTGTTTTTT.

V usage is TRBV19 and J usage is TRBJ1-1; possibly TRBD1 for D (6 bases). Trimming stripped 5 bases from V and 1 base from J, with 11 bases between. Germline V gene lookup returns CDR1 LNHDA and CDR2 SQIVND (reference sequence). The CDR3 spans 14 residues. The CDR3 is CASSLQGWNTEAFF. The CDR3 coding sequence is TGTGCCAGTAGTTTACAGGGTTGGAACACTGAAGCTTTCTTT.

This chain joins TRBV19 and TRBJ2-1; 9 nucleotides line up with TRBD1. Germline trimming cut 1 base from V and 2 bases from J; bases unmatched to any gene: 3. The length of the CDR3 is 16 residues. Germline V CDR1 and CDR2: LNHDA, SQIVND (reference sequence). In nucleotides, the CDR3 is TGTGCCAGTAGTATAGCGGGACAGGGACCCTACAATGAGCAGTTCTTC. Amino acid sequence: CASSIAGQGPYNEQFF.

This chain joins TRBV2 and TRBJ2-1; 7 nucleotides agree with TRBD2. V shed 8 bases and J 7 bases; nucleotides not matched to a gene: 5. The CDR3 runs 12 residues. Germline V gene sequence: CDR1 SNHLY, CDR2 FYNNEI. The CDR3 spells CASSSGGNEQFF. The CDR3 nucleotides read TGTGCCAGCTCCTCGGGGGGAAATGAGCAGTTCTTC.

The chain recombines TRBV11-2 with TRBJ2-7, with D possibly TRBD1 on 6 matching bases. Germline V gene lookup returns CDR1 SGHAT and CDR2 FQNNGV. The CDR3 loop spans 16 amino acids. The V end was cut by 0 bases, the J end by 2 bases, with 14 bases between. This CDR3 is CASSLDGAGVAYEQYF. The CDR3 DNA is TGTGCCAGCAGCTTAGATGGGGCAGGGGTGGCCTACGAGCAGTACTTC.

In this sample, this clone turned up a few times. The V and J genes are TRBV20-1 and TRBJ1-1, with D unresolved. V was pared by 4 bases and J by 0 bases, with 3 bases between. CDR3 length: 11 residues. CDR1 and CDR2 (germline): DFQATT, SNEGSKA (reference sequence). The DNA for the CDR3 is TGCAGTGCTACAGTGAACACTGAAGCTTTCTTT. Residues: CSATVNTEAFF.

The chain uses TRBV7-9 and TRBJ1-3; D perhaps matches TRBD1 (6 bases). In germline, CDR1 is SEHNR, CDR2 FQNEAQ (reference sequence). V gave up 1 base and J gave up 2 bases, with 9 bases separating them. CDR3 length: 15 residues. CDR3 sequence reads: CASSLDQGPGNTIYF. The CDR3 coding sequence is TGTGCCAGCAGCTTAGATCAGGGGCCTGGAAACACCATATATTTT.

The CDR3 reads CASRLRLADYNEQFF. CDR3 coding DNA: TGTGCCAGCAGACTGAGACTAGCTGATTACAATGAGCAGTTCTTC. The chain joins TRBV3-1 (or the pseudogene TRBV3-2) to TRBJ2-1; 7 positions agree with TRBD2. The V segment lost 6 bases and the J segment 4 bases; nucleotides outside the gene matches: 9. Germline CDR1 is LGHDT and CDR2 is YNNKEL (reference sequence). The CDR3 runs to 15 residues.

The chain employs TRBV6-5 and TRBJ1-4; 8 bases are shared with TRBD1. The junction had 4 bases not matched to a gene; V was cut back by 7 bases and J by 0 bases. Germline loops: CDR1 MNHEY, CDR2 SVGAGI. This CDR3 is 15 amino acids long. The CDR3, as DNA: TGTGCCAGCAAGGCAGGGGGCACAACTAATGAAAAACTGTTTTTT. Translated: CASKAGGTTNEKLFF.